The 26 T cell receptor beta chains below all came from one sample that was sequenced in a study of CD8+ T cells in alopecia areata. Investigators isolated RNA and reverse transcribed it into cDNA to act as the sequencing template. Clones were read by immunoSEQ multiplex PCR, and TCRdb kept only the in-frame ones, dropping some. Found here are 120,000 or so clones, roughly 68% of them singletons; the top ten hold around 2.7%. Sequenced: CD4+ T cells sorted from blood. These receptors originate from a human donor in good health.

The rearrangement uses TRBV5-4 and TRBJ2-5; 13 bases are a match to TRBD2. The CDR3 extends over 16 amino acids. Germline CDR1 and CDR2: SGHNT and YYREEE (reference sequence). V dropped 4 bases and J dropped 1; count of bases not matched to a gene: 4. CDR3 sequence reads: CASSPGLAGAQETQYF. Here the CDR3 DNA reads TGTGCCAGCAGCCCTGGACTAGCGGGGGCCCAAGAGACCCAGTACTTC.

The chain couples TRBV6-6 to TRBJ1-2, with D perhaps matching TRBD1 (5 bases). V dropped 6 bases and J dropped 5 bases, with 16 bases sitting between them. Germline V CDR1 and CDR2: MNHNY, SVGAGI (reference sequence). The CDR3 sequence is 14 residues long. CDR3 sequence reads: CASSASAGPYGYTF. CDR3 coding DNA: TGTGCCAGCAGCGCTAGTGCGGGACCTTATGGCTACACCTTC.

As DNA, the CDR3 is TGTGCCAGCAGTTTTGGGAGGGGAATGCAGTACTTC. This sequence encodes CASSFGRGMQYF. The rearrangement links TRBV27 to TRBJ2-7; 7 nucleotides line up with TRBD2. This CDR3 comprises 12 residues. Germline CDR1 is MNHEY and CDR2 is SMNVEV (reference sequence). Germline trimming cut 3 bases from V and 9 bases from J; bases unmatched to any gene: 5.

This chain uses TRBV9 with TRBJ2-3; D is perhaps TRBD2 (6 bases). The CDR3 has 15 residues. V was cut by 0 bases and J by 2 bases, with 10 bases left in between. Looked up from germline, CDR1 is SGDLS and CDR2 is YYNGEE. CDR3 nucleotides: TGTGCCAGCAGCGTAGGAGCGGGCAACACAGATACGCAGTATTTT. Translated, it gives CASSVGAGNTDTQYF.

The chain combines TRBV5-4 with TRBJ2-7; D possibly matches TRBD1 or TRBD2 (5 bases each). V lost 7 bases and J 2 bases, leaving 16 bases between the germline ends. In germline, CDR1 is SGHNT, CDR2 YYREEE (reference sequence). The CDR3 is 14 residues long. The CDR3 DNA sequence: TGTGCCAGCCGGGGCCAGGACTCGACCTACGAGCAGTACTTC. Its translation is CASRGQDSTYEQYF.

This clone was counted a single time. The V call is TRBV29-1, the J call TRBJ1-2, with D possibly being TRBD1 (5 bases). Trimming cost V 1 base and J 7 bases, with 19 bases left between them. Germline lookup yields CDR1 SQVTM and CDR2 ANQGSEA. The CDR3 covers 15 residues. CDR3 sequence reads: CSVEGDGRLGVGYTF. In DNA form, the CDR3 reads TGCAGCGTTGAAGGGGACGGCAGGCTCGGCGTTGGCTACACCTTC.

This clone showed up just a few times. The same CDR3 also results from other DNA sequences found in this sample. This rearrangement joins TRBV5-1 to TRBJ1-1, with D possibly being TRBD1 (6 bases). The V end was cut by 1 base, the J end by 0 bases, with 7 bases between. The CDR3 spans 14 residues. Per germline, CDR1 SGHRS and CDR2 YFSETQ. The CDR3 sequence: CASSLTGMNTEAFF. CDR3 coding DNA: TGCGCCAGCAGCTTGACAGGGATGAACACTGAAGCTTTCTTT.

The genes are TRBV6-5 and TRBJ1-1; maybe TRBD1 (6 bases). Deletions cut 7 bases from V and 3 bases from J, with 18 bases between. This CDR3 has 15 amino acids. CDR1 and CDR2 (germline): MNHEY, SVGAGI. CDR3 coding DNA: TGTGCCAGCAAGGGGGATAGGGCCAGGCACACTGAAGCTTTCTTT. Translating it yields CASKGDRARHTEAFF.

The rearrangement uses TRBV5-6 and TRBJ2-7, with D perhaps matching TRBD1 (6 bases). Germline V gene lookup returns CDR1 SGHDT and CDR2 YYEEEE. The V gene lost 4 bases and the J gene lost 4 bases, with 12 bases spanning the gap. There are 13 residues in the CDR3. The CDR3 DNA reads TGTGCCAGCAGCGCCACAGGGTTGTACGAGCAGTACTTC. It codes for CASSATGLYEQYF.

The chain employs TRBV7-9 and TRBJ1-2; tentatively, D is TRBD1 (6 bases). Trimming pared 4 bases from V and 13 bases from J, leaving 16 bases between. Germline-derived CDR1 and CDR2 are SEHNR and FQNEAQ (reference sequence). The CDR3 spans 12 residues. The CDR3, as DNA: TGTGCCAGCAGCTGGGACACCTCCAATAGCACCTTC. Protein: CASSWDTSNSTF.

This clone was detected only a few times. The chain employs TRBV5-1 and TRBJ2-3; TRBD2 agrees at 10 bases. This CDR3 has 15 residues. The junction had 6 bases not matched to a gene; V was cut back by 2 bases and J by 6 bases. Germline V gene lookup returns CDR1 SGHRS and CDR2 YFSETQ. CDR3 protein: CASSFSGGTSDTQYF. The CDR3, as DNA: TGCGCCAGCAGCTTTAGCGGGGGGACCAGTGATACGCAGTATTTT.

The rearrangement uses TRBV7-8 and TRBJ1-4, with D possibly TRBD1 on 5 matching bases. The germline V gene has CDR1 SGHVS and CDR2 FQNEAQ. Trimming shortened V by 1 base and J by 4 bases, and 7 bases separated the two germline ends. This CDR3 comprises 14 residues. CDR3 protein: CASSLGQFNEKLFF. The CDR3 region has the DNA TGTGCCAGCAGCTTAGGACAGTTTAATGAAAAACTGTTTTTT. Drawing the rest from reference TRBV7-8 and TRBJ1-4, the complete variable domain is GAGVSQSPRYKVAKRGQDVALRCDPISGHVSLFWYQQALGQGPEFLTYFQNEAQLDKSGLPSDRFFAERPEGSVSTLKIQRTQQEDSAVYLCASSLGQFNEKLFFGSGTQLSVL.

This chain joins TRBV9 and TRBJ2-3; no clear D gene. This CDR3 spans 16 amino acids. Trimming pared 2 bases from V and 1 base from J, leaving 14 bases between. Germline V gives CDR1 SGDLS, CDR2 YYNGEE. This chain's CDR3 is CASSVDGNLRTDTQYF. The CDR3 nucleotides read TGTGCCAGCAGCGTGGACGGCAACCTTCGCACAGATACGCAGTATTTT.

A word on this clone: The same CDR3 also results from other DNA sequences found in this sample. The V and J genes are TRBV30 and TRBJ2-5, with no clear D. The CDR3 loop spans 10 amino acids. Germline V CDR1 and CDR2: GTSNPN, SVGIG (reference sequence). Trimming took 1 base from V and 4 from J, leaving 1 base between them. The CDR3 spells CAWSAETQYF. The CDR3 DNA reads TGTGCCTGGAGTGCAGAGACCCAGTACTTC.

This clone showed up just a few times. The chain carries TRBV2 and TRBJ1-3, with 8 bases matching TRBD1. The CDR3 totals 17 residues. V shed 2 bases and J 2 bases; nucleotides not matched to a gene: 8. Per the germline V gene, CDR1 is SNHLY and CDR2 is FYNNEI. The CDR3 reads CASSEYGARGPGNTIYF. CDR3 sequence (DNA): TGTGCCAGCAGTGAATACGGGGCCAGGGGGCCTGGAAACACCATATATTTT.

In this sample, this clone turned up a few times. The chain employs TRBV2 and TRBJ1-5; unclear D gene. In germline, CDR1 is SNHLY, CDR2 FYNNEI. The CDR3 consists of 13 residues. The ends were cut back, 6 bases at V and 4 bases at J, with 10 bases in the middle. CDR3 protein: CASRSPFNQPQHF. The CDR3 DNA is TGTGCCAGCAGGTCCCCTTTTAATCAGCCCCAGCATTTT.

The chain employs TRBV30 and TRBJ1-2; 8 bases align to TRBD1. Germline lookup yields CDR1 GTSNPN and CDR2 SVGIG (reference sequence). There are 13 residues in the CDR3. The V and J ends lost 5 bases and 8 bases, in that order; junction bases with no gene match: 10. CDR3 in DNA: TGTGCCTGGGTTCAGGGACGGGACAGGGGCTACACCTTC. Translation gives CAWVQGRDRGYTF.

Concerning this clone: Distinct nucleotide sequences in the sample also encode this CDR3. This sequence joins TRBV29-1 and TRBJ2-5; unclear D gene. The CDR3 has 10 amino acids. Germline V gene lookup returns CDR1 SQVTM and CDR2 ANQGSEA. V was clipped by 0 bases and J by 4 bases, with 0 bases between them. The CDR3 spells CSVEEETQYF. CDR3 DNA: TGCAGCGTTGAAGAAGAGACCCAGTACTTC.

The V call is TRBV30, the J call TRBJ1-2; TRBD1 is a possible D gene (6 bases). Germline CDR1 and CDR2: GTSNPN and SVGIG (reference sequence). V dropped 8 bases and J dropped 4 bases, with 11 bases sitting between them. The CDR3 loop spans 11 amino acids. The CDR3 region is CAGRTAYGYTF. In DNA form, the CDR3 reads TGTGCCGGTCGGACAGCCTATGGCTACACCTTC.

The table lists this clone with a few counts. The genes are TRBV5-4 and TRBJ2-1; D not resolved. CDR1 SGHNT and CDR2 YYREEE come from the germline V gene (reference sequence). V shed 0 bases and J shed 10 bases, with 5 bases lying between them. This CDR3 is 11 amino acids long. CDR3 DNA: TGTGCCAGCAGCTTGGGGCGAGAGCAGTTCTTC. The encoded protein is CASSLGREQFF.

This clone was observed a few times. J is TRBJ2-1 and V is TRBV19; no reliable D call. Trimming removed 10 bases at V and 4 bases at J, with 8 bases between. The CDR3 is 11 amino acids. CDR1 LNHDA and CDR2 SQIVND come from the germline V gene (reference sequence). For the CDR3, the DNA is TGTGCCACCGCCGATTACAATGAGCAGTTCTTC. As protein: CATADYNEQFF.

The chain combines TRBV5-6 with TRBJ1-5; maybe TRBD1 (5 bases). The V end was cut by 3 bases, the J end by 3 bases, with 10 bases between. The germline V gene encodes CDR1 SGHDT and CDR2 YYEEEE. The CDR3 is 14 amino acids. CDR3 DNA: TGTGCCAGCAGCTGGGGAGGGGTCAATCAGCCCCAGCATTTT. Its protein product is CASSWGGVNQPQHF.

V usage is TRBV30 and J usage is TRBJ1-1; D is undetermined. Per the germline V gene, CDR1 is GTSNPN and CDR2 is SVGIG (reference sequence). This CDR3 is built from 10 residues. The ends were cut back, 8 bases at V and 1 base at J, with 5 bases in the middle. The DNA for the CDR3 is TGTGCCGGCCAGAACACTGAAGCTTTCTTT. It encodes CAGQNTEAFF.

The rearrangement links TRBV30 to TRBJ2-5; a weak D match, TRBD1 (6 bases). Trimming shortened V by 2 bases and J by 2 bases, and 15 bases separated the two germline ends. In germline, CDR1 is GTSNPN, CDR2 SVGIG (reference sequence). This CDR3 is 15 amino acids long. CDR3 amino acids: CAWSPPDRRQETQYF. The CDR3 nucleotides read TGTGCCTGGAGTCCACCTGACAGGAGACAAGAGACCCAGTACTTC.

This sequence joins TRBV30 and TRBJ2-1; unclear D gene. V was cut by 0 bases and J by 4 bases, with 7 bases left in between. The CDR3 is 13 amino acids. Germline assignment: CDR1 GTSNPN and CDR2 SVGIG (reference sequence). The DNA of the CDR3 is TGTGCCTGGAGTGTAAGCGCGTACAATGAGCAGTTCTTC. Translation gives CAWSVSAYNEQFF.

The genes are TRBV19 and TRBJ2-7; a weak D match, TRBD1 (5 bases). This CDR3 has 14 amino acids. Trimming took 5 bases from V and 3 from J, leaving 14 bases between them. Germline V gene data show CDR1 as LNHDA and CDR2 as SQIVND (reference sequence). The CDR3 sequence: CASSPVGTGYEQYF. Written as DNA, the CDR3 is TGTGCCAGTAGTCCAGTCGGAACAGGCTACGAGCAGTACTTC.